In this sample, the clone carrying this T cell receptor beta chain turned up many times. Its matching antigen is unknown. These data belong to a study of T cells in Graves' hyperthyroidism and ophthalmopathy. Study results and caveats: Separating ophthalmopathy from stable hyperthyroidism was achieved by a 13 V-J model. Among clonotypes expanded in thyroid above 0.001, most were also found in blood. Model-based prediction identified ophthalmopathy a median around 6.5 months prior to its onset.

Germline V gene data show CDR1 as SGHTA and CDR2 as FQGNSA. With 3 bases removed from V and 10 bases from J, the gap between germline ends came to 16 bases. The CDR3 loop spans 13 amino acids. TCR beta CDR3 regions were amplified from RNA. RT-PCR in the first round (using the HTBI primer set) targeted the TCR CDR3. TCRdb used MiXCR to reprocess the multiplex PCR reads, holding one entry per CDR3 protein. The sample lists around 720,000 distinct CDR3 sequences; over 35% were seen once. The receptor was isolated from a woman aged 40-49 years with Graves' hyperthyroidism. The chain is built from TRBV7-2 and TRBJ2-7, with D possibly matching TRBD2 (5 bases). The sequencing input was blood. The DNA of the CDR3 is TGTGCCAGCAGCTTCGAGGGCCACCCGGTACAGTACTTC. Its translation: CASSFEGHPVQYF. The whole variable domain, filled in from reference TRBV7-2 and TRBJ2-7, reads GAGVSQSPSNKVTEKGKDVELRCDPISGHTALYWYRQSLGQGLEFLIYFQGNSAPDKSGLPSDRFSAERTGGSVSTLTIQRTQQEDSAVYLCASSFEGHPVQYFGPGTRLTVT.